This T cell receptor beta chain was identified during a study of cytomegalovirus exposure and HLA in healthy donors. About the research overall: An earlier analysis identified approximately 120 million unique TCR beta sequences in some 180 million T cells. General study points: Being productive about 87% or about 30% of the time was typical of most TCR beta V segments in an earlier analysis.

Germline values: CDR1 SQVTM, CDR2 ANQGSEA. The V end lost 6 bases, the J end lost 0 bases, and 13 bases lay between the germline ends. CDR3 size: 14 residues. With regard to this clone: The antigen is unknown.

Primers included in the PCR were 60 Vbeta and 13 Jbeta primers. Here immunoSEQ multiplex PCR was the method, and the copy in TCRdb shows in-frame clones only, minus some. The sample lists 150,000 to 200,000 clones, roughly 80% occurring once. V is TRBV29-1 and J is TRBJ2-3; D is perhaps TRBD2 (6 bases). The sequencing sample was made of PBMCs. The TCR originated in a female donor in good health and CMV-seronegative. The CDR3 DNA sequence: TGCAGCGTCCTTCACGCGGGGAGCACAGATACGCAGTATTTT. It encodes CSVLHAGSTDTQYF.